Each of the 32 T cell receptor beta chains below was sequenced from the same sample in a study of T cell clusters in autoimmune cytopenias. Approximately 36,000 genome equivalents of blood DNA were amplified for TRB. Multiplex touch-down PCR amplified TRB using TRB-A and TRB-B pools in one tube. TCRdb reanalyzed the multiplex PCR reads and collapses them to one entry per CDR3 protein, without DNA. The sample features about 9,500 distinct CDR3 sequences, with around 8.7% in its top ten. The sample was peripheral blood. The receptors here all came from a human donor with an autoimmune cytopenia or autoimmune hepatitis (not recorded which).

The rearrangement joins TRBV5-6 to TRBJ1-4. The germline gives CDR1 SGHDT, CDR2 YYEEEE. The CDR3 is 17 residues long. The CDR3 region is CASSPTLLAQPNEKLFF.

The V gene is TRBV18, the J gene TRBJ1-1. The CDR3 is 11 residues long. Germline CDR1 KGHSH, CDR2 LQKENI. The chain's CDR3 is CASSRKSEAFF.

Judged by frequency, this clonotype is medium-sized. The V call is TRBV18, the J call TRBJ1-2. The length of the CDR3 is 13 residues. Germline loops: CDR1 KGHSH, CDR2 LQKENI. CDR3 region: CASSPPENYGYTF.

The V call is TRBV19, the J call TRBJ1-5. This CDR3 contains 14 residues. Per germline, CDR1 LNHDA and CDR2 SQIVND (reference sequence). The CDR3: CASHGGATHQPQHF.

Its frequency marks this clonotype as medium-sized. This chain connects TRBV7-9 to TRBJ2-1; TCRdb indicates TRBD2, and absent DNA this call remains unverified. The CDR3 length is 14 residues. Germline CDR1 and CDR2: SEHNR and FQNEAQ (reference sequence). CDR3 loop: CASSLAEASDEQFF.

CDR3 amino acids: CASSPTTGPNTGELFF. V gene TRBV7-6 combines with J gene TRBJ2-2; there is no DNA to check the TCRdb D call of TRBD1. Germline values: CDR1 SGHVS, CDR2 FNYEAQ. CDR3 length equals 16 residues.

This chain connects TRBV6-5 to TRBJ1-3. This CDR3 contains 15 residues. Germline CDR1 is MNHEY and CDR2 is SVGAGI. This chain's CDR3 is CASSRTDVAGNTIYF.

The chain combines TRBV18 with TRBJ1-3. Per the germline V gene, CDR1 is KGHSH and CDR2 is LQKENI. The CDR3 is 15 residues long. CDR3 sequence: CASSPGRETGNTIYF.

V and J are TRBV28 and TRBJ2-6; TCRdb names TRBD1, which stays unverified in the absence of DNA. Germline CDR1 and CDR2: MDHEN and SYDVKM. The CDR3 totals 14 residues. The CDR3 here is CASSGQTGRNVLTF. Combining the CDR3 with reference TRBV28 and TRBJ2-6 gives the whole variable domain DVKVTQSSRYLVKRTGEKVFLECVQDMDHENMFWYRQDPGLGLRLIYFSYDVKMKEKGDIPEGYSVSREKKERFSLILESASTNQTSMYLCASSGQTGRNVLTFGAGSRLTVL.

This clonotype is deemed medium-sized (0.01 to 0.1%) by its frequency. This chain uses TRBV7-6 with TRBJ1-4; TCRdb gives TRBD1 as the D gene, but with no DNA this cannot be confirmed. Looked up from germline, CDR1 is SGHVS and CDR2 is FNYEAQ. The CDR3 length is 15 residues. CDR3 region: CASSSTGGNNEKLFF.

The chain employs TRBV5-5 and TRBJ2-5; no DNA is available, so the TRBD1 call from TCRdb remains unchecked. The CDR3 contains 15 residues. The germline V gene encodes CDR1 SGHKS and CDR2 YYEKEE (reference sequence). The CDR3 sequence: CASSLSVAGQETQYF. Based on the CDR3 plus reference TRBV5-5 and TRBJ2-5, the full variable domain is DAGVTQSPTHLIKTRGQQVTLRCSPISGHKSVSWYQQVLGQGPQFIFQYYEKEERGRGNFPDRFSARQFPNYSSELNVNALLLGDSALYLCASSLSVAGQETQYFGPGTRLLVL.

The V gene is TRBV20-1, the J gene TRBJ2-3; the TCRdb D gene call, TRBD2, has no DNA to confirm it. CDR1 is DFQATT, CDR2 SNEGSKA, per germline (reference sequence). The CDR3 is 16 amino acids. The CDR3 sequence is CSARSSGASWADTQYF.

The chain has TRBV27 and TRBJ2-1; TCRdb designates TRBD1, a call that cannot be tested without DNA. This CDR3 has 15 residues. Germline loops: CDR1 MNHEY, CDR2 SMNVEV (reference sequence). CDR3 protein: CASSRRQGGKNEQFF.

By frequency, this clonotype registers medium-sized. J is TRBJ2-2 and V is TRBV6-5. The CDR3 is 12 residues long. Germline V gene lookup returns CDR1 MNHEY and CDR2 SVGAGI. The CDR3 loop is CASTRATGELFF.

The chain's CDR3 is CASSPFGSSNEQFF. J is TRBJ2-1 and V is TRBV18; as DNA is missing, the TRBD2 call by TCRdb cannot be tested. CDR1 and CDR2 (germline): KGHSH, LQKENI. The CDR3 runs to 14 residues.

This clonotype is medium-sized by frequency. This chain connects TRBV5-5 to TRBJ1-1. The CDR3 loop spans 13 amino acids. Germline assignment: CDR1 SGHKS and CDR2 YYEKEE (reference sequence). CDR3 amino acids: CASSLGGNTEAFF.

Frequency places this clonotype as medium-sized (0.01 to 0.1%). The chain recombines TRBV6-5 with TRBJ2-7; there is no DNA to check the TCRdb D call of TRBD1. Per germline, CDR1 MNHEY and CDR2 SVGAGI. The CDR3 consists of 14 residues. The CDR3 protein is CASSSTGQSYEQYF.

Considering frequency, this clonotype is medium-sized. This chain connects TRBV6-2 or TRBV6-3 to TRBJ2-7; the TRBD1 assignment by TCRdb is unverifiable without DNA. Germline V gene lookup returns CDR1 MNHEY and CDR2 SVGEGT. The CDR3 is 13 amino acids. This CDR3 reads CASSPGPPDGQYF.

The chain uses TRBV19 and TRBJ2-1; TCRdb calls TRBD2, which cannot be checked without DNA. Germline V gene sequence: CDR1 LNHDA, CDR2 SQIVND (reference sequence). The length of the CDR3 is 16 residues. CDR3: CASTGGGGLIYNEQFF.

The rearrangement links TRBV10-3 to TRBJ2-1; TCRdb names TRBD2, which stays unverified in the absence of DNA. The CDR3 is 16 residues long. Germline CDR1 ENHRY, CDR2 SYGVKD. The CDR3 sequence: CAISAWDSSSYNEQFF.

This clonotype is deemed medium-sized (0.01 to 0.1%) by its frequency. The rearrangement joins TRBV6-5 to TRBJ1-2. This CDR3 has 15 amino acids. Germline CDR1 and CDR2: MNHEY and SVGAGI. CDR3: CATGLGGALNYGYTF.

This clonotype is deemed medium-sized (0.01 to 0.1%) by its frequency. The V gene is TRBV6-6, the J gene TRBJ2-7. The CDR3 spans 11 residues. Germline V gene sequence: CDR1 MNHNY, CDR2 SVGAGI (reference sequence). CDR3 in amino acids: CASSQSYEQYF.

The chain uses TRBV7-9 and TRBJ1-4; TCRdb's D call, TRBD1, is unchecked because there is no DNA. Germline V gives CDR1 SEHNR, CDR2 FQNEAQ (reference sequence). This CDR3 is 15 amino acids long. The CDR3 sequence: CASSPTGAVNEKLFF.

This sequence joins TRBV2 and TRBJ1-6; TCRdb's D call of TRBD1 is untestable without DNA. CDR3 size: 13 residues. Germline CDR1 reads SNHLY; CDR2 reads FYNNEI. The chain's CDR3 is CASSGGLVSPLHF.

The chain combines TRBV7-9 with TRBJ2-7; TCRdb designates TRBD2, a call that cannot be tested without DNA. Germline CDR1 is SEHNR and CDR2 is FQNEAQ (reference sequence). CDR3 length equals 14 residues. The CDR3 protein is CASTPDYHLYEQYF.

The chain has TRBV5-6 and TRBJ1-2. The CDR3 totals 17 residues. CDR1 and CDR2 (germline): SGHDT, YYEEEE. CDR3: CASSLLDRMTANYGYTF. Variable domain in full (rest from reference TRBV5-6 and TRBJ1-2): DAGVTQSPTHLIKTRGQQVTLRCSPKSGHDTVSWYQQALGQGPQFIFQYYEEEERQRGNFPDRFSGHQFPNYSSELNVNALLLGDSALYLCASSLLDRMTANYGYTFGSGTRLTVV.

The CDR3 region is CASTVQGGGDTEAFF. The genes are TRBV19 and TRBJ1-1; TCRdb indicates TRBD1, and absent DNA this call remains unverified. Germline loops: CDR1 LNHDA, CDR2 SQIVND (reference sequence). The CDR3 has 15 amino acids.

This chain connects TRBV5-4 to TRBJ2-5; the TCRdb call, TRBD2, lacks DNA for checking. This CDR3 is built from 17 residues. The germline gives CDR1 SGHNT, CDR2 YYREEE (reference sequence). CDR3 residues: CASSLIRGGAFRETQYF.

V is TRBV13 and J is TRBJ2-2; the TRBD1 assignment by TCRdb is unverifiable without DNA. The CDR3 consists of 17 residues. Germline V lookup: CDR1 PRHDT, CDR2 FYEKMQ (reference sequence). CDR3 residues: CASSSPHAGANTGELFF.

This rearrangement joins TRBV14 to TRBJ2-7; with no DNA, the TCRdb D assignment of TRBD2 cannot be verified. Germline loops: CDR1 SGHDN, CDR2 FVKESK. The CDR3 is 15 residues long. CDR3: CASSQDSALAGEQYF.

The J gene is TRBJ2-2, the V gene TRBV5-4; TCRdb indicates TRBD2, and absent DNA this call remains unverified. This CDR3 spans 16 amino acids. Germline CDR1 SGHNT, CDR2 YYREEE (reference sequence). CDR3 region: CASSELAGARTGELFF.

CDR3 residues: CASSTRSSGNTIYF. The chain is built from TRBV10-1 and TRBJ1-3. The CDR3 consists of 14 residues. CDR1 is WNHNN and CDR2 is SYGVQD in the germline V gene (reference sequence).